The rows below give T cell receptor beta chains drawn from one sample of a study of T cells in Graves' hyperthyroidism and ophthalmopathy. TCRdb processed the multiplex PCR reads anew with MiXCR; each CDR3 protein has one entry. The sample comprises some 550,000 distinct CDR3 sequences, 20% of which are singletons, and around 27% rests with the top ten. The sequenced sample consisted of blood. Receptor source: a man younger than 30 with Graves' hyperthyroidism. Both conserved end residues are part of each CDR3. The order of the fields is D gene, J gene, clone size, V gene, CDR3 protein, CDR3 DNA. A D gene is named only where the DNA matches it firmly. Rows give clone size only sometimes, using once, few, many, or a class for an expanded clone.

D: .; J: TRBJ1-2; size: many; V: TRBV25-1; CDR3: CASSFGPHF; DNA: TGTGCCAGCAGTTTTGGACCCCACTTC
D: TRBD2; J: TRBJ2-5; size: many; V: TRBV7-8; CDR3: CASSPRWGGQETQYF; DNA: TGTGCCAGCAGCCCGCGATGGGGGGGCCAAGAGACCCAGTACTTC
D: .; J: TRBJ2-5; size: .; V: TRBV30; CDR3: CAWSPRRGKLRETQYF; DNA: TGTGCCTGGAGTCCCCGGAGGGGCAAGCTTCGAGAGACCCAGTACTTC
D: TRBD1; J: TRBJ2-2; size: .; V: TRBV18; CDR3: CASSPMGTGTTGELFF; DNA: TGTGCCAGCTCACCAATGGGGACAGGGACCACCGGGGAGCTGTTTTTT
D: .; J: TRBJ1-2; size: many; V: TRBV5-4; CDR3: CASSLSTGSYGYTF; DNA: TGTGCCAGCAGCTTGTCCACCGGCAGCTATGGCTACACCTTC
D: TRBD2; J: TRBJ2-5; size: .; V: TRBV5-1; CDR3: CASSPDSGSGGALETQYF; DNA: TGCGCCAGCAGCCCGGATTCCGGTAGCGGGGGGGCTCTGGAGACCCAGTACTTC
D: .; J: TRBJ2-7; size: .; V: TRBV10-3; CDR3: CAISVGADYEQYF; DNA: TGTGCCATCAGTGTTGGGGCGGATTACGAGCAGTACTTC
D: .; J: TRBJ2-7; size: .; V: TRBV12-3/TRBV12-4; CDR3: CASSPDGVARTYEQYF; DNA: TGTGCCAGCAGTCCCGATGGGGTAGCGAGGACCTACGAGCAGTACTTC
D: TRBD2; J: TRBJ2-7; size: .; V: TRBV28; CDR3: CASSLLTSGFEQYF; DNA: TGTGCCAGCAGTCTTCTGACTAGCGGGTTCGAGCAGTACTTC
D: .; J: TRBJ2-7; size: many; V: TRBV6-1; CDR3: CASEGTSYEQYF; DNA: TGTGCCAGCGAAGGGACCTCCTACGAGCAGTACTTC
D: .; J: TRBJ1-1; size: .; V: TRBV28; CDR3: CASSFWGAGSEAFF; DNA: TGTGCCAGCAGTTTTTGGGGGGCTGGATCTGAAGCTTTCTTT
D: TRBD1; J: TRBJ2-7; size: .; V: TRBV6-1; CDR3: CASRPGQGTGYEQYF; DNA: TGTGCCAGCAGGCCCGGACAGGGAACCGGATACGAGCAGTACTTC
D: .; J: TRBJ1-5; size: .; V: TRBV2; CDR3: CASSPWKGTDQPQHF; DNA: TGTGCCAGCAGCCCCTGGAAGGGTACAGATCAGCCCCAGCATTTT
D: TRBD2; J: TRBJ2-7; size: few; V: TRBV12-3/TRBV12-4; CDR3: CASSKREGLGEQYF; DNA: TGTGCCAGCAGCAAGCGGGAGGGCCTTGGAGAGCAGTACTTC
D: .; J: TRBJ1-2; size: .; V: TRBV7-2; CDR3: CASSLSLQDWGYTF; DNA: TGTGCCAGCAGCTTATCCCTACAGGATTGGGGCTACACCTTC
D: .; J: TRBJ2-5; size: many; V: TRBV29-1; CDR3: CSVSEGAETQYF; DNA: TGCAGCGTCTCCGAGGGCGCGGAGACCCAGTACTTC
D: .; J: TRBJ1-2; size: many; V: TRBV10-3; CDR3: CAISVGDYPNYGYTF; DNA: TGTGCCATCAGTGTTGGGGACTATCCTAACTATGGCTACACCTTC
D: .; J: TRBJ2-7; size: many; V: TRBV4-2; CDR3: CASSQDQGGASYEQYF; DNA: TGTGCCAGCAGCCAAGATCAGGGGGGCGCATCCTACGAGCAGTACTTC
D: .; J: TRBJ2-7; size: many; V: TRBV12-3/TRBV12-4; CDR3: CASSFHYGGQYF; DNA: TGTGCCAGCAGTTTTCACTATGGGGGGCAGTACTTC
D: TRBD1; J: TRBJ2-5; size: .; V: TRBV28; CDR3: CASSRGDRTEETQYF; DNA: TGTGCCAGCAGTCGTGGGGACAGAACTGAAGAGACCCAGTACTTC
D: .; J: TRBJ1-5; size: many; V: TRBV6-5; CDR3: CASSYGGSGYNQPQHF; DNA: TGTGCCAGCAGTTACGGGGGGTCAGGGTACAATCAGCCCCAGCATTTT
D: .; J: TRBJ2-7; size: many; V: TRBV25-1; CDR3: CASSGYEQHF; DNA: TGTGCCAGCAGTGGATACGAGCAGCACTTC
D: .; J: TRBJ2-5; size: many; V: TRBV6-1; CDR3: CASGETQYF; DNA: TGTGCCAGTGGGGAGACCCAGTACTTC
D: .; J: TRBJ1-2; size: many; V: TRBV20-1; CDR3: CSAGGPGERGYTF; DNA: TGCAGTGCTGGCGGCCCAGGCGAGCGTGGCTACACCTTC
D: .; J: TRBJ1-5; size: few; V: TRBV5-5; CDR3: CASSFRDRPNQPQHF; DNA: TGTGCCAGCAGCTTCCGGGATCGGCCAAATCAGCCCCAGCATTTT
D: TRBD1; J: TRBJ2-5; size: .; V: TRBV5-5; CDR3: CASSPGQAVKTQYF; DNA: TGTGCCAGCAGCCCGGGACAGGCGGTGAAGACCCAGTACTTC
D: TRBD1; J: TRBJ2-7; size: .; V: TRBV20-1; CDR3: CSAPADRGLGSSYEQYF; DNA: TGCAGTGCCCCAGCAGACAGGGGTTTGGGGAGCTCCTACGAGCAGTACTTC
D: .; J: TRBJ1-1; size: many; V: TRBV5-1; CDR3: CASSPTGGNTEAFF; DNA: TGCGCCAGCAGCCCCACTGGGGGGAACACTGAAGCTTTCTTT
D: .; J: TRBJ1-2; size: many; V: TRBV28; CDR3: CASSPTGSSDYGYTF; DNA: TGTGCCAGCAGTCCCACAGGGTCATCGGATTATGGCTACACCTTC
D: .; J: TRBJ2-7; size: many; V: TRBV28; CDR3: CASSFRGGPYEQYF; DNA: TGTGCCAGCAGTTTCCGTGGGGGCCCCTACGAGCAGTACTTC
D: .; J: TRBJ1-6; size: many; V: TRBV6-1; CDR3: CASSDRGGRRFSPLHF; DNA: TGTGCCAGCAGTGATAGAGGGGGGCGTCGGTTTTCACCCCTCCACTTT
D: .; J: TRBJ1-1; size: few; V: TRBV18; CDR3: CASFRSMLNTEAFF; DNA: TGTGCCAGCTTCCGAAGTATGCTCAACACTGAAGCTTTCTTT
D: .; J: TRBJ1-3; size: few; V: TRBV12-3/TRBV12-4; CDR3: CASSIDGARGTIYF; DNA: TGTGCCAGCAGCATCGACGGGGCTAGGGGCACCATATATTTT
D: .; J: TRBJ1-1; size: few; V: TRBV19; CDR3: CASSIDPLWDIGAAFF; DNA: TGTGCCAGTAGTATAGACCCCCTATGGGACATAGGGGCAGCTTTCTTT
D: .; J: TRBJ1-1; size: many; V: TRBV20-1; CDR3: CSARAVEVEAFF; DNA: TGCAGTGCTAGAGCAGTCGAGGTTGAAGCTTTCTTT
D: .; J: TRBJ1-3; size: .; V: TRBV20-1; CDR3: CSAIITDPGNTIYF; DNA: TGCAGTGCTATCATTACAGACCCTGGAAACACCATATATTTT
D: .; J: TRBJ1-1; size: many; V: TRBV19; CDR3: CASTLGSNTEAFF; DNA: TGTGCCAGTACCTTAGGGTCCAACACTGAAGCTTTCTTT
D: TRBD1; J: TRBJ1-5; size: many; V: TRBV30; CDR3: CAWSVRLGTGFTQPQHF; DNA: TGTGCCTGGAGTGTACGTCTTGGGACAGGGTTTACTCAGCCCCAGCATTTT
D: TRBD1; J: TRBJ1-3; size: many; V: TRBV25-1; CDR3: CASSEGGQRNTIYF; DNA: TGTGCCAGCAGTGAAGGGGGACAGAGAAACACCATATATTTT
D: .; J: TRBJ1-1; size: many; V: TRBV10-3; CDR3: CAISETLHRKDTEAFF; DNA: TGTGCCATCAGTGAAACTTTACACCGAAAGGACACTGAAGCTTTCTTT
D: .; J: TRBJ1-5; size: many; V: TRBV12-3/TRBV12-4; CDR3: CASRPSGSNQPQHF; DNA: TGTGCCAGCAGGCCGTCGGGATCCAATCAGCCCCAGCATTTT
D: .; J: TRBJ2-7; size: .; V: TRBV9; CDR3: CASSVAGETWNEQYF; DNA: TGTGCCAGCAGCGTAGCGGGGGAGACCTGGAACGAGCAGTACTTC
D: TRBD1; J: TRBJ2-2; size: few; V: TRBV4-1; CDR3: CASSPGQVQGGELFF; DNA: TGCGCCAGCAGCCCCGGACAGGTTCAGGGAGGGGAGCTGTTTTTT
D: TRBD1; J: TRBJ1-2; size: many; V: TRBV25-1; CDR3: CASSESKRGRGYTF; DNA: TGTGCCAGCAGTGAATCGAAGAGGGGGCGCGGCTACACCTTC
D: .; J: TRBJ2-7; size: many; V: TRBV6-1; CDR3: CASSGDLEYEQYF; DNA: TGTGCCAGCAGTGGCGACTTAGAGTACGAGCAGTACTTC
D: .; J: TRBJ1-2; size: .; V: TRBV19; CDR3: CASSERVAGHTF; DNA: TGTGCCAGTAGTGAGAGGGTTGCTGGCCACACCTTC
D: TRBD1; J: TRBJ2-2; size: many; V: TRBV6-4; CDR3: CAAGRSRDRSWNGELFF; DNA: TGTGCCGCAGGCCGGTCCCGGGACAGAAGCTGGAACGGGGAGCTGTTTTTT
D: .; J: TRBJ2-7; size: .; V: TRBV4-1; CDR3: CASSQETPGGYEQYF; DNA: TGCGCCAGCAGCCAAGAAACCCCCGGCGGCTACGAGCAGTACTTC
D: .; J: TRBJ2-7; size: few; V: TRBV19; CDR3: CASSLWRGGTYEQYF; DNA: TGTGCCAGTAGTCTCTGGAGGGGGGGCACCTACGAGCAGTACTTC
D: .; J: TRBJ1-5; size: many; V: TRBV6-1; CDR3: CASSVLYRGNQPQHF; DNA: TGTGCCAGCAGTGTCCTCTACCGCGGCAATCAGCCCCAGCATTTT